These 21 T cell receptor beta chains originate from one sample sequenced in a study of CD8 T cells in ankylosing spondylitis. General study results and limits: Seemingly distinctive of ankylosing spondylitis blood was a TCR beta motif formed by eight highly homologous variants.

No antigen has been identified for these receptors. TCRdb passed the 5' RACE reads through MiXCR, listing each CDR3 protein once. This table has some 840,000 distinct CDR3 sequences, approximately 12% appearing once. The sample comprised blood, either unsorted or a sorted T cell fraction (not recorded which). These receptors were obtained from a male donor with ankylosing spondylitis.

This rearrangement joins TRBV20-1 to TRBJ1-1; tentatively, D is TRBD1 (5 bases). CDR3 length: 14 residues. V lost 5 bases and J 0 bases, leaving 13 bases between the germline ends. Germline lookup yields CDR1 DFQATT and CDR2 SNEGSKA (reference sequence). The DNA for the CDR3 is TGCAGTGCTCTCCCAGACAGCATGAACACTGAAGCTTTCTTT. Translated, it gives CSALPDSMNTEAFF.

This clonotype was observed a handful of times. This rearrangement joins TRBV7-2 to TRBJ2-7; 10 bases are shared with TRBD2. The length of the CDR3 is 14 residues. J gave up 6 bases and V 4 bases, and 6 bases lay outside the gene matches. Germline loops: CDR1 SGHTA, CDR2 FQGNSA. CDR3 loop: CASSSSGRGVEQYF. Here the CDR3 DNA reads TGTGCCAGCAGCTCTAGCGGGAGAGGGGTCGAGCAGTACTTC.

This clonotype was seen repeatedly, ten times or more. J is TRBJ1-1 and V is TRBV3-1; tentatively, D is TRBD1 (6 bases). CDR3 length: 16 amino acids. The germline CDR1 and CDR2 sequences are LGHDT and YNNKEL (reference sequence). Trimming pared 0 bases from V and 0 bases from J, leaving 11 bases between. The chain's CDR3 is CASSQEGGIMNTEAFF. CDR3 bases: TGTGCCAGCAGCCAAGAAGGGGGGATCATGAACACTGAAGCTTTCTTT.

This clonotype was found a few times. CDR3 sequence reads: CASSVGLADAYEQYF. Here the CDR3 DNA reads TGCGCCAGCAGCGTGGGACTAGCGGACGCCTACGAGCAGTACTTC. V usage is TRBV5-1 and J usage is TRBJ2-7, with TRBD2 matching over 11 bases. Germline V lookup: CDR1 SGHRS, CDR2 YFSETQ. The V gene end was trimmed by 4 bases and the J gene end by 2 bases; junction bases not matched to a gene: 5. CDR3 length: 15 amino acids.

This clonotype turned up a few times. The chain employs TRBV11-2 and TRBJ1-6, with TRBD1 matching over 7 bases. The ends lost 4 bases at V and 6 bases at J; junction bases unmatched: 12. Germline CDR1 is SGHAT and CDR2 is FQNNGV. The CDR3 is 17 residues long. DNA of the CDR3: TGTGCCAGCAGCTCAGGCCCTGACAGGGCTTTTAATTCACCCCTCCACTTT. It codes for CASSSGPDRAFNSPLHF.

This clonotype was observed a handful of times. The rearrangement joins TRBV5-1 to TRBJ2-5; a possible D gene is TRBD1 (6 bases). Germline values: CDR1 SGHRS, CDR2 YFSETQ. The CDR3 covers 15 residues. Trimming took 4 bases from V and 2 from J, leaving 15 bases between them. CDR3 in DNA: TGCGCCAGCAGCAAATTTGGGACACGTCAAGAGACCCAGTACTTC. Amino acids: CASSKFGTRQETQYF.

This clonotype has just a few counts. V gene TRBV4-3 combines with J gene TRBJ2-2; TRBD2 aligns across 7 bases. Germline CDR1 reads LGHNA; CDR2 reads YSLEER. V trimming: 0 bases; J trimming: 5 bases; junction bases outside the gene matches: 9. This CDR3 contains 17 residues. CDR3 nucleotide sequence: TGCGCCAGCAGCCAAGATCTTAGGCAGGGAGGGACCGGGGAGCTGTTTTTT. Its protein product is CASSQDLRQGGTGELFF.

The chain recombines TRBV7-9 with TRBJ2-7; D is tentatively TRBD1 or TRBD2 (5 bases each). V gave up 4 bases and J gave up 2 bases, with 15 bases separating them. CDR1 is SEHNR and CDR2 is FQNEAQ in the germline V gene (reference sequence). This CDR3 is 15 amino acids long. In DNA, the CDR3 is TGTGCCAGCAGCTCAACTTCCCTGGGGGCCTACGAGCAGTACTTC. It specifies CASSSTSLGAYEQYF. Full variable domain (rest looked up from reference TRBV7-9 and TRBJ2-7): DTGVSQNPRHKITKRGQNVTFRCDPISEHNRLYWYRQTLGQGPEFLTYFQNEAQLEKSRLLSDRFSAERPKGSFSTLEIQRTEQGDSAMYLCASSSTSLGAYEQYFGPGTRLTVT.

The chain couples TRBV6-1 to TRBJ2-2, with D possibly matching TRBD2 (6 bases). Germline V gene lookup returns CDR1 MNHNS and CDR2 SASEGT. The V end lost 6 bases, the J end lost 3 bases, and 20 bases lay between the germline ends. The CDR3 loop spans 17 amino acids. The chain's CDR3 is CASRPRIMGLYTGELFF. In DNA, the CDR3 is TGTGCCAGCAGACCCCGAATAATGGGACTGTACACCGGGGAGCTGTTTTTT.

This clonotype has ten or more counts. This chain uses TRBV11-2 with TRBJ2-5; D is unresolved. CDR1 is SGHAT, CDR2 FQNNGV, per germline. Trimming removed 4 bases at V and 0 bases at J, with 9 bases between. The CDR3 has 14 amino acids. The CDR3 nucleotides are TGTGCCAGCAGCTCCCGGACGGACCAAGAGACCCAGTACTTC. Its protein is CASSSRTDQETQYF.

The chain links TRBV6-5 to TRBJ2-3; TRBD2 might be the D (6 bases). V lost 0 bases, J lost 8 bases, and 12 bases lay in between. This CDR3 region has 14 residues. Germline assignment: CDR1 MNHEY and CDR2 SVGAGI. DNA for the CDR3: TGTGCCAGCAGTTACTCCCGTGCGGGGACTACGCAGTATTTT. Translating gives CASSYSRAGTTQYF.

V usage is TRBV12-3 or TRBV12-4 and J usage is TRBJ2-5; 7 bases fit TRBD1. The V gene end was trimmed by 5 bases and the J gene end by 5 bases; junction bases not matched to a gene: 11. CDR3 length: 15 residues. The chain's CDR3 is CASSAGQVLRETQYF. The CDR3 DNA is TGTGCCAGCAGTGCCGGACAGGTCCTGAGGGAGACCCAGTACTTC.

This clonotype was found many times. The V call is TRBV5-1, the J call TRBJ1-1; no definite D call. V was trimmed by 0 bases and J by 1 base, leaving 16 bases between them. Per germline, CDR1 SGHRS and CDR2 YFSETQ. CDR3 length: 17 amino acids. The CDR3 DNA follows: TGCGCCAGCAGCTTGGGTCGCGACACCGCGAGGAACACTGAAGCTTTCTTT. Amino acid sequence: CASSLGRDTARNTEAFF.

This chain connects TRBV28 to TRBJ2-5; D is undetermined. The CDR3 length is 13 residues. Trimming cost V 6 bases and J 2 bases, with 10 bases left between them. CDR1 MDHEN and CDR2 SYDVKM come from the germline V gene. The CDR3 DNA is TGTGCCAGCAGAGTCAGACGACAAGAGACCCAGTACTTC. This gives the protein CASRVRRQETQYF.

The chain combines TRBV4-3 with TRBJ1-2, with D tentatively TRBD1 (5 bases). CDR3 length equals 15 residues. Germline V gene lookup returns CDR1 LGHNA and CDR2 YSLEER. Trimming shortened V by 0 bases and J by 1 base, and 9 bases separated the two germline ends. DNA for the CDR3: TGCGCCAGCAGCCAAGATCCTCAGGGTAACTATGGCTACACCTTC. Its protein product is CASSQDPQGNYGYTF.

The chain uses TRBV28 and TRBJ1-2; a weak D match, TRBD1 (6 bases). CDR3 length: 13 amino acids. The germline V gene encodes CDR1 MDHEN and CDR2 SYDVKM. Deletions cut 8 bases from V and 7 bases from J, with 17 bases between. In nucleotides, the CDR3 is TGTGCCAGCGGGGGCAGGGGCAGTGGTGGCTACACCTTC. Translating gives CASGGRGSGGYTF.

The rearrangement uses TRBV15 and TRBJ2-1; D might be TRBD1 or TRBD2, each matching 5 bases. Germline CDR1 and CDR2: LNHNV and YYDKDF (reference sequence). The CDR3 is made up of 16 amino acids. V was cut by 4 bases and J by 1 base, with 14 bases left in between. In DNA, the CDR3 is TGTGCCACCAGCAAGTCCGGGGCTCCGTCCTACAATGAGCAGTTCTTC. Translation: CATSKSGAPSYNEQFF. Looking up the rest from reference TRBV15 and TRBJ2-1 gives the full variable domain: DAMVIQNPRYQVTQFGKPVTLSCSQTLNHNVMYWYQQKSSQAPKLLFHYYDKDFNNEADTPDNFQSRRPNTSFCFLDIRSPGLGDTAMYLCATSKSGAPSYNEQFFGPGTRLTVL.

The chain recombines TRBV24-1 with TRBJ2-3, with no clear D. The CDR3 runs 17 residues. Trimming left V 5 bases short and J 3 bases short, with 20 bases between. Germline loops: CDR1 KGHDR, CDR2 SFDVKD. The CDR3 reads CATSGGGPHGPTDTQYF. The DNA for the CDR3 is TGTGCCACCAGTGGCGGTGGTCCTCACGGACCGACAGATACGCAGTATTTT.

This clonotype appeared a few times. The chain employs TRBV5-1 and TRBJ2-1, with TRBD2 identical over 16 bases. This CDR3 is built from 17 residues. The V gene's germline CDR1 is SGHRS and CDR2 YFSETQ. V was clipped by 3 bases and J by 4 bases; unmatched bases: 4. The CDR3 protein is CASSWGLAGGRYNEQFF. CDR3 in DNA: TGCGCCAGCAGCTGGGGACTAGCGGGGGGGCGGTACAATGAGCAGTTCTTC. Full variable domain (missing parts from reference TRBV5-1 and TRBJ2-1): KAGVTQTPRYLIKTRGQQVTLSCSPISGHRSVSWYQQTPGQGLQFLFEYFSETQRNKGNFPGRFSGRQFSNSRSEMNVSTLELGDSALYLCASSWGLAGGRYNEQFFGPGTRLTVL.

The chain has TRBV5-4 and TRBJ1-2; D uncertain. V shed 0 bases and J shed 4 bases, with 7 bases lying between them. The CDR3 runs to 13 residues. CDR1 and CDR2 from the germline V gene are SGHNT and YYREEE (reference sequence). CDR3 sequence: CASSLGEVYGYTF. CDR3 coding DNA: TGTGCCAGCAGCTTGGGAGAAGTCTATGGCTACACCTTC.

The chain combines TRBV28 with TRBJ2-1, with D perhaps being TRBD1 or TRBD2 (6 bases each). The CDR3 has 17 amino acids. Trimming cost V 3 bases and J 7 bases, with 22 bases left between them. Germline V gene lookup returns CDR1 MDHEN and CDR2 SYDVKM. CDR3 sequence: CASSFILSGGVRNEQFF. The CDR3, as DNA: TGTGCCAGCAGTTTCATTCTCTCCGGGGGCGTCAGGAATGAGCAGTTCTTC.